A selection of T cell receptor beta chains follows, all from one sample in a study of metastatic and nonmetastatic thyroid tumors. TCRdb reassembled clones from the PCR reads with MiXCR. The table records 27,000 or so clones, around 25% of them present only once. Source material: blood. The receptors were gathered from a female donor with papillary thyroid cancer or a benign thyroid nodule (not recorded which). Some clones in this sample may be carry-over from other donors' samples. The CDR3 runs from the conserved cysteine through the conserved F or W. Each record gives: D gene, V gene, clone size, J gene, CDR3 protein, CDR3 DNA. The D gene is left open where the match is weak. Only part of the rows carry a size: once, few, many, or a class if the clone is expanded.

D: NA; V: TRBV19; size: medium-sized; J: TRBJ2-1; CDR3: CASSGGWAVTNEQFF; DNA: TGTGCCAGTAGTGGGGGTTGGGCGGTCACCAATGAGCAGTTCTTC
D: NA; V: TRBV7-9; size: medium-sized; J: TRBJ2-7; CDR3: CASWDSVYEQYF; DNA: TGTGCCTCTTGGGACTCCGTCTACGAGCAGTACTTC
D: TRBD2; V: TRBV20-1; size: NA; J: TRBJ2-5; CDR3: CSAREPGLAGGQETQYF; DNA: TGCAGTGCTAGAGAGCCCGGACTAGCGGGGGGACAAGAGACCCAGTACTTC
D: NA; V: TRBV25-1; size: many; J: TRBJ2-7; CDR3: CASSPTGSSYEQYF; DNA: TGTGCCAGCAGTCCCACAGGGAGTTCCTACGAGCAGTACTTC
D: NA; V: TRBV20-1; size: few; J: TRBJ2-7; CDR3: CSAFSTWGYEQYF; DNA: TGCAGTGCTTTCTCCACGTGGGGGTACGAGCAGTACTTC
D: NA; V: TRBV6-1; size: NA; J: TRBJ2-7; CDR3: CASSVTTGIVYEQYF; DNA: TGTGCCAGCAGTGTAACTACAGGGATCGTCTACGAGCAGTACTTC
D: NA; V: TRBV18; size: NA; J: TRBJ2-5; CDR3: CASSPPGGLRDSTQYF; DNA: TGCGCCAGCTCACCACCGGGTGGCCTCCGCGATTCGACCCAGTACTTC
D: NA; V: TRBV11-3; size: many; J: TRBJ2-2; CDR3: CASCRDLITGELFF; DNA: TGTGCCAGCTGCCGGGACCTCATCACCGGGGAGCTGTTTTTT
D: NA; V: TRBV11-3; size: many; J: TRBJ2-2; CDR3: CASSLGAGELFF; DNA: TGTGCCAGCAGCTTGGGAGCCGGGGAGCTGTTTTTT
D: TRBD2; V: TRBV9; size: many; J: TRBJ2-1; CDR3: CASSPGTSGILFNEQFF; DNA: TGTGCCAGCAGCCCTGGGACTAGCGGGATATTATTTAATGAGCAGTTCTTC
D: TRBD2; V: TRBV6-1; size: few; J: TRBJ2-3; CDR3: CASSSGRAIDTQYF; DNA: TGTGCCAGTTCTAGCGGGAGGGCCATAGATACGCAGTATTTT
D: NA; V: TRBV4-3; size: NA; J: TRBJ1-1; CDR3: CASSQAKGSTEAFF; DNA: TGCGCCAGCAGCCAAGCGAAGGGGTCCACTGAAGCTTTCTTT
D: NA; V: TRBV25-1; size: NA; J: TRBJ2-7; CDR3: CASRTLRPVELPGRYEQYF; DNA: TGTGCCAGCAGAACCCTTCGACCTGTGGAGCTACCTGGACGTTACGAGCAGTACTTC
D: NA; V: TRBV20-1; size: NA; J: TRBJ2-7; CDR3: CSARGLTGYEQYF; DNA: TGCAGTGCTAGAGGGTTGACAGGCTACGAGCAGTACTTC
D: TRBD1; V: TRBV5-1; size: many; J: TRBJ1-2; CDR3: CASSLRTGAGNYGYTF; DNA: TGCGCCAGCAGCTTGAGGACAGGGGCCGGGAATTATGGCTACACCTTC
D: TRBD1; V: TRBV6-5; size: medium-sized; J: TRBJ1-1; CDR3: CASSYSSGQGARSEAFF; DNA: TGTGCCAGCAGTTACTCGAGCGGGCAGGGGGCGAGATCTGAAGCTTTCTTT
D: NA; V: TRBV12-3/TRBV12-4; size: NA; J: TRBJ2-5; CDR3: CASSPPRVAYQETQYF; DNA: TGTGCCAGCAGTCCCCCCAGGGTAGCTTACCAAGAGACCCAGTACTTC
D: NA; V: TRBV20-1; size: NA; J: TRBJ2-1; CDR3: CSTVGTNNDQFF; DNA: TGCAGTACTGTTGGGACCAACAATGATCAGTTCTTC
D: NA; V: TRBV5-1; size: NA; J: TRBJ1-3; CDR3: CASSEGQFGNTIYF; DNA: TGCGCCTCGAGCGAGGGACAATTTGGAAACACCATATATTTT
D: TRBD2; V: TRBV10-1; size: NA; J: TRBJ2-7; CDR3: CASSDAGREGRNEQYF; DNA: TGCGCCAGCAGTGATGCCGGCCGGGAGGGCCGAAACGAGCAGTACTTC
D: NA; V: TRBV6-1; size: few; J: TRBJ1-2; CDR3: CASSEAPGGSNNYGYTF; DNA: TGTGCCAGCAGTGAAGCCCCGGGCGGCAGTAATAACTATGGCTACACCTTC
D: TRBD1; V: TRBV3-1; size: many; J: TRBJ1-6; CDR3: CASSQGQGSSPLHF; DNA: TGTGCCAGCAGCCAAGGACAGGGAAGCTCACCCCTCCACTTT
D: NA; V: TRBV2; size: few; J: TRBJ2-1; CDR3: CASSSAVVVNDQFF; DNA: TGTGCCAGTTCCTCAGCGGTAGTGGTAAATGATCAGTTCTTC
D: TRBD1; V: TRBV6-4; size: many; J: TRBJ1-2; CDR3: CASSDSNRGPFYGYTF; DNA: TGTGCCAGCAGTGACTCAAACAGGGGGCCATTCTATGGCTACACCTTC
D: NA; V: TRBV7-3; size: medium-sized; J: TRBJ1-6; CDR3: CASSRDLNSPLHF; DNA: TGTGCCAGCAGCCGAGACCTCAATTCACCCCTCCACTTT
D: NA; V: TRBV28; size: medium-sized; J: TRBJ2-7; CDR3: CASSPPGWSEQYF; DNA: TGTGCCAGCAGTCCTCCGGGGTGGAGCGAGCAGTACTTC
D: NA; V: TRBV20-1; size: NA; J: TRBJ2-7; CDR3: CSARAIGDLSYEQYF; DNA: TGCAGTGCTAGAGCTATCGGGGATCTGTCCTACGAGCAGTACTTC
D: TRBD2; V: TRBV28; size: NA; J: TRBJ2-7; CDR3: CASSDGTSGKFYEQYF; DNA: TGTGCCAGCAGTGACGGGACTAGCGGAAAATTCTACGAGCAGTACTTC
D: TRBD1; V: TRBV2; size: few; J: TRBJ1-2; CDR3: CASSSQGDGYTF; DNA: TGTGCCAGCAGTTCACAGGGGGATGGCTACACCTTC
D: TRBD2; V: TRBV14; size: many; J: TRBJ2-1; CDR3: CASSPLLAPQQFF; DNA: TGTGCCAGCAGCCCCCTACTAGCGCCTCAGCAGTTCTTC
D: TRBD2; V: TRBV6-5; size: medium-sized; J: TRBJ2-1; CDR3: CASSLRTSGYSYNEQFF; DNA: TGTGCCAGCAGCCTCCGGACTAGCGGATACTCCTACAATGAGCAGTTCTTC
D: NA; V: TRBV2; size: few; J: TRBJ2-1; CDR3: CASSRDNEQFF; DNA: TGTGCCAGCTCAAGGGACAATGAGCAGTTCTTC
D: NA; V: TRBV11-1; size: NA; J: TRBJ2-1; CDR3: CASSQFRLRASAGNEQFF; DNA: TGTGCCAGCAGTCAATTTCGCCTCAGGGCCTCAGCGGGCAATGAGCAGTTCTTC
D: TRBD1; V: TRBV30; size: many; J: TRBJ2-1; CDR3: CAWSGDRGHEQFF; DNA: TGTGCCTGGAGTGGCGACAGGGGGCATGAGCAGTTCTTC
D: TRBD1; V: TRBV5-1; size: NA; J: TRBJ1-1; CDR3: CASSPGQRMNTEAFF; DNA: TGCGCCAGCTCCCCGGGACAGCGTATGAACACTGAAGCTTTCTTT
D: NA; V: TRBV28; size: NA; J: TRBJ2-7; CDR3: CASISGDSYEQYF; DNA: TGTGCCAGCATTTCAGGGGACTCCTACGAGCAGTACTTC